This T cell receptor (beta chain) was obtained from a study of T-cell memory formation after mild COVID-19. Findings of the study overall: That cross-reactive memory joined was suggested by some responding clones appearing in pre-infection memory.

5'RACE with constant-segment primers built TCRalpha and TCRbeta cDNA libraries with UMIs. MiXCR was run by TCRdb on the 5' RACE reads, yielding one entry per CDR3 protein. The table records approximately 240,000 distinct CDR3 sequences, around 15% of them present only once. This clonotype was recorded only once. Antigen specificity is unknown. Germline assignment: CDR1 SGHRS and CDR2 YFSETQ. V was clipped by 3 bases and J by 4 bases, with 7 bases between them. CDR3 length: 12 residues. The chain joins TRBV5-1 to TRBJ2-5; D unclear. Sequenced sample: PBMCs or a T cell subset sorted from them (not recorded which). This sequence originates from a man between 18 and 35 years old who had mild COVID-19 (a few samples of this study predate the infection). Cell type and time point are not known. Here the CDR3 reads CASSSWGETQYF. The CDR3 DNA reads TGCGCCAGCAGCTCCTGGGGAGAGACCCAGTACTTC. Complete variable domain (other parts from reference TRBV5-1 and TRBJ2-5): KAGVTQTPRYLIKTRGQQVTLSCSPISGHRSVSWYQQTPGQGLQFLFEYFSETQRNKGNFPGRFSGRQFSNSRSEMNVSTLELGDSALYLCASSSWGETQYFGPGTRLLVL.